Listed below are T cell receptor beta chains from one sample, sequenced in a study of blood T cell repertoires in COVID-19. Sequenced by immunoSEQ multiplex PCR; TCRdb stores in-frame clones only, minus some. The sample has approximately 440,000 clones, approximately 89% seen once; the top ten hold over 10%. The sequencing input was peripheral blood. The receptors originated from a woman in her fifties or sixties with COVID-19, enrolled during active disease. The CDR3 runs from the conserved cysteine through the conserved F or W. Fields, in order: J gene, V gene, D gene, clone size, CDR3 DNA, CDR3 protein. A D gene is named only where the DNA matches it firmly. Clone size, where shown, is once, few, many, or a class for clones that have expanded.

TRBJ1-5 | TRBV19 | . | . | TGTGCCAGTAAGGGATGGGGGGGAAACAATCAGCCCCAGCATTTT | CASKGWGGNNQPQHF
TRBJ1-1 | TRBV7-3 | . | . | TGTGCCAGCAGCTTGCAGGGAGGCACTGAAGCTTTCTTT | CASSLQGGTEAFF
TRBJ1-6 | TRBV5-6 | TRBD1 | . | TGTGCCAGCAGCTGGGGACAGTATAATTCACCCCTCCACTTT | CASSWGQYNSPLHF
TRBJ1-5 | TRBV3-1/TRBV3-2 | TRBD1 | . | TGTGCCAGCAGCCAGAACCCCACAGGGGATCAGCCCCAGCATTTT | CASSQNPTGDQPQHF
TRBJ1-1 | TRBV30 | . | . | TGTGCCTGGAGACCGACACCGAACACTGAAGCTTTCTTT | CAWRPTPNTEAFF
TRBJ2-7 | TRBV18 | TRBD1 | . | TGTGCCAGCTCCCCGACAGGGGGTAACTACGAGCAGTACTTC | CASSPTGGNYEQYF
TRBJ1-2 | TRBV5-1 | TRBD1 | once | TGCGCCAGCAGCATGGGGACAGGCAACGGCTACACCTTC | CASSMGTGNGYTF
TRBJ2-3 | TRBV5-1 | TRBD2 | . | TGCGCCAGCAGCTTGTGGGGGACTAGGAGGCCGGCAGATACGCAGTATTTT | CASSLWGTRRPADTQYF
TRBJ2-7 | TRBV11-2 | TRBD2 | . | TGTGCCAGCAGACTAACTAGCGGGGGGTTCTACGAGCAGTACTTC | CASRLTSGGFYEQYF
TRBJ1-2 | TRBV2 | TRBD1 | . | TGTGCCAGCAGTCGACAGGGTGGTTCGTACGGCTACACCTTC | CASSRQGGSYGYTF
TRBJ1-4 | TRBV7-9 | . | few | TGTGCCAGCAGCTTAGGTGACAGAAATGAAAAACTGTTTTTT | CASSLGDRNEKLFF
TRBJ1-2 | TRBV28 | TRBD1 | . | TGTGCCAGCAGTTCTCCGACAGGGGTTGAACCCTATGGCTACACCTTC | CASSSPTGVEPYGYTF
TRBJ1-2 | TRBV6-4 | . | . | TGTGCCAGCAGTGACTCAAGGGTGGGGGAGGGCTATGGCTACACCTTC | CASSDSRVGEGYGYTF
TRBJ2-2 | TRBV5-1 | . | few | TGCGCCAGCAGCTTGAGCGGTATCGGGGATACCGGGGAGCTGTTTTTT | CASSLSGIGDTGELFF
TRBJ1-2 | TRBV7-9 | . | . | TGTGCCAGCAGCTGGCCTGAGAGGCAGTTCCATGGCTACACCTTC | CASSWPERQFHGYTF
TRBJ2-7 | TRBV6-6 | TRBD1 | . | TGTGCCAGCAGTTACGAGAGGACAGGGGGCAACGAGCAGTACTTC | CASSYERTGGNEQYF